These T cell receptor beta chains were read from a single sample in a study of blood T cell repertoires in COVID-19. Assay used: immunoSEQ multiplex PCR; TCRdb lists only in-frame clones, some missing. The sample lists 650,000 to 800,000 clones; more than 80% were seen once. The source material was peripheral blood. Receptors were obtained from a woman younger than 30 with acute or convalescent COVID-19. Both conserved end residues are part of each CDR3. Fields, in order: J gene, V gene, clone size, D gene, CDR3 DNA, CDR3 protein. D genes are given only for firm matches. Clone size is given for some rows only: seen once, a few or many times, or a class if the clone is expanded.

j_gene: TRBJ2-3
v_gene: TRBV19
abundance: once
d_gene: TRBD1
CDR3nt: TGTGCCAGTAGGAGTATAACCGGGACAGTTCTAGATACGCAGTATTTT
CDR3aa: CASRSITGTVLDTQYF

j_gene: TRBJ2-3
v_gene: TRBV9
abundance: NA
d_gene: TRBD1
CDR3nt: TGTGCCAGCAGCTCAGGGGGCTCGAGCACAGATACGCAGTATTTT
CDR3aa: CASSSGGSSTDTQYF

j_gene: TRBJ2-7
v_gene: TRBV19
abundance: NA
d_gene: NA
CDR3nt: TGTGCCAGTAGTGCGGGGCCTCACTACGAGCAGTACTTC
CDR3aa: CASSAGPHYEQYF

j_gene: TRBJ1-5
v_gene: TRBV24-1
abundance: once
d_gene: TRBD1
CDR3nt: TGTGCCACCAGTGATTCGGACAGGGAGGCTGGAAAACAGCCCCAGCATTTT
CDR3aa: CATSDSDREAGKQPQHF

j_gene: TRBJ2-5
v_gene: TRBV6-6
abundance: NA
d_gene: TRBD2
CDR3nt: TGTGCCAGCAGTTCCAGGACTAGCGGGGACCAAGAGACCCAGTACTTC
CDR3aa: CASSSRTSGDQETQYF

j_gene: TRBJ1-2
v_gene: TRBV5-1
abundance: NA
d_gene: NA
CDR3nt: TGCGCCAGCAGCTTGCCGGGACACAATAACTATGGCTACACCTTC
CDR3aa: CASSLPGHNNYGYTF

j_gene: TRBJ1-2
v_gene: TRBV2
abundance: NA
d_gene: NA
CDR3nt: TGTGCCAGCAGTGAACTGGGCTACACCTTC
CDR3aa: CASSELGYTF

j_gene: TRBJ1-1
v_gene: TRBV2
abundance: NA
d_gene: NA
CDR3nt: TGTGCCAGCAGGATCGACAGGAGGAACACTGAAGCTTTCTTT
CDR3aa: CASRIDRRNTEAFF

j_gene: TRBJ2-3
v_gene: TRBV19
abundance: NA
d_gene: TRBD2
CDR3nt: TGTGCCAGTAGTATAGATCTAAGCGGGGTGGGGGATACGCAGTATTTT
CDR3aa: CASSIDLSGVGDTQYF

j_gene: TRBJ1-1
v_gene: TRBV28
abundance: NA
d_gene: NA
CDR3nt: TGTGCCAGCAGGCCAGGGCCCTACATGAACACTGAAGCTTTCTTT
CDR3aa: CASRPGPYMNTEAFF

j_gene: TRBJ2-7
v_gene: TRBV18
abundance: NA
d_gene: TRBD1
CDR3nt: TGTGCCAGCTCACCCAATCTGGGACAGGGGTACCCCTACGAGCAGTACTTC
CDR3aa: CASSPNLGQGYPYEQYF

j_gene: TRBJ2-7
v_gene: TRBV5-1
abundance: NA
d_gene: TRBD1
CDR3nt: TGCGCCAGCAGCCCCCGGGACAGGGTCACCTACGAGCAGTACTTC
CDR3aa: CASSPRDRVTYEQYF

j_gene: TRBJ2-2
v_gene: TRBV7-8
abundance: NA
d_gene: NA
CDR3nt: TGTGCCAGCAGCCGGACTTCCGGGGAGCTGTTTTTT
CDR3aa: CASSRTSGELFF

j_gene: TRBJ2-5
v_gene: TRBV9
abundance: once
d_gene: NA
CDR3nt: TGTGCCAGCAGCGGGGGGGTCATGATAGACCAAGAGACCCAGTACTTC
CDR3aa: CASSGGVMIDQETQYF

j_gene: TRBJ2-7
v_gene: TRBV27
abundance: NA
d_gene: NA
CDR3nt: TGTGCCAGCAGTCCGCGGCAAAGCTCCTACGAGCAGTACTTC
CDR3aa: CASSPRQSSYEQYF

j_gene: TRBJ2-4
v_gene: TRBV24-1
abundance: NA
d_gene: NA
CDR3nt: TGTGCCACCAGTGGATCCTCCAGGGGAAACATTCAGTACTTC
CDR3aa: CATSGSSRGNIQYF

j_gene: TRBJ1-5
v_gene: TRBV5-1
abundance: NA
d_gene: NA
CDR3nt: TGCGCCAGCAGAATCAGGGTAGGTCAGCCCCAGCATTTT
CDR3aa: CASRIRVGQPQHF

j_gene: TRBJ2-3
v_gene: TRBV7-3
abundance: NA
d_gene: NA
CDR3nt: TGTGCCAGCAGCCGCAGGCCTAGCACAGATACGCAGTATTTT
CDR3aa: CASSRRPSTDTQYF

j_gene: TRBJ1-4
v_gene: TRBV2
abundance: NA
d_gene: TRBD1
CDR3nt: TGTGCCAGCAGTGAGCATCGGACAGGGACTAATGAAAAACTGTTTTTT
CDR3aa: CASSEHRTGTNEKLFF

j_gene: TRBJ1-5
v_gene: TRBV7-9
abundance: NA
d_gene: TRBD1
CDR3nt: TGTGCCAGCAGCTTAAAGGGACAGGGGGTTAGGCAGCCCCAGCATTTT
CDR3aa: CASSLKGQGVRQPQHF

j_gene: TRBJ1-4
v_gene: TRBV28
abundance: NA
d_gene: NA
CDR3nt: TGTGCCAGCAGTTTATTCCGAACTAATGAAAAACTGTTTTTT
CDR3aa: CASSLFRTNEKLFF

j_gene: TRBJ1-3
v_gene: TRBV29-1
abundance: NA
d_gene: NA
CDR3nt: TGCAGCGTCCGCTTCCTTGAGGCTGGAAACACCATATATTTT
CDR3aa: CSVRFLEAGNTIYF

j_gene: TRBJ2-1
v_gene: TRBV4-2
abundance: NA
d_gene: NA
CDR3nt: TGTGCCAGCAGCTTCGTAGCGGACCCCAATGAGCAGTTCTTC
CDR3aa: CASSFVADPNEQFF

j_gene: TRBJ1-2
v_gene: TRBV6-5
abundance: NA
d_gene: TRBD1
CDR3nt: TGTGCCAGCAGTTACCGACAGGGAGCGTCCGTTCGTGGCTACACCTTC
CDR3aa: CASSYRQGASVRGYTF

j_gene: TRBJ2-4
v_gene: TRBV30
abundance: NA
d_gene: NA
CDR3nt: TGTGCCTGGGAGGACAGAAAAAACATTCAGTACTTC
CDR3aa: CAWEDRKNIQYF

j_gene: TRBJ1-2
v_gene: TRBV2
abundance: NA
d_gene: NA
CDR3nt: TGTGCCAGCAGTGGTCAGGGAGGGAACTATGGCTACACCTTC
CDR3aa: CASSGQGGNYGYTF

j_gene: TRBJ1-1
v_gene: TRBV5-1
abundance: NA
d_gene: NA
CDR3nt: TGCGCCAGCAGTAGCGATTACACTGAAGCTTTCTTT
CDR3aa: CASSSDYTEAFF

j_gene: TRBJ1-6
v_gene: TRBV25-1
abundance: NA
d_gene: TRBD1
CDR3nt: TGTGCCAGCAGTGACGGGACAGGGTCGTTCCGTAATTCACCCCTCCACTTT
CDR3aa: CASSDGTGSFRNSPLHF

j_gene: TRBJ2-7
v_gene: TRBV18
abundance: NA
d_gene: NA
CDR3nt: TGTGCCAGCTCACGCAACAGGGTAGATCAGGGCTACGAGCAGTACTTC
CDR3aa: CASSRNRVDQGYEQYF

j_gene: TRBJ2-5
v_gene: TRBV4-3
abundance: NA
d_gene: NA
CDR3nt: TGCGCCAGCAGCCAAGTAAAAGAGACCCAGTACTTC
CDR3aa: CASSQVKETQYF

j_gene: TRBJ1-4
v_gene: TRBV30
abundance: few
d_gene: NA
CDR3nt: TGTGCCTGGACGGGGGGACGGAGAAATGAAAAACTGTTTTTT
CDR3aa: CAWTGGRRNEKLFF

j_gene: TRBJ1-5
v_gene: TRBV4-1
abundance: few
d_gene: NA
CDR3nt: TGCGCCAGCAGACCATCTTGGGCGCAGCGGACTAATCAGCCCCAGCATTTT
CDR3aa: CASRPSWAQRTNQPQHF

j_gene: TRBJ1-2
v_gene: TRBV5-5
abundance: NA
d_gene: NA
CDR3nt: TGTGCCAGCAGCTTGGACTTGGGCGGGTATGGCTACACCTTC
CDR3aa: CASSLDLGGYGYTF

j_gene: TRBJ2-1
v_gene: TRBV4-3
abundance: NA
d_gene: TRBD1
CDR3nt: TGCGCCAGCAGCCAAGGAACCGGACAGGTACACAATGAGCAGTTCTTC
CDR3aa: CASSQGTGQVHNEQFF

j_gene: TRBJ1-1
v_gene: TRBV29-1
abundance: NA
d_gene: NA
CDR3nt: TGCAGCGTTGATTCGGAGGTGAACACTGAAGCTTTCTTT
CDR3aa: CSVDSEVNTEAFF

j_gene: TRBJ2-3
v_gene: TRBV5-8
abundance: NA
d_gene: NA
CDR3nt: TGTGCCAGCAGCCAGGGGGGCTATAGCACAGATACGCAGTATTTT
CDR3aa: CASSQGGYSTDTQYF

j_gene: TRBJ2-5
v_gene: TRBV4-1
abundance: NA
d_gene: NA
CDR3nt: TGCGCCAGCAGCCAAGGACAGAGGGAGACCCAGTACTTC
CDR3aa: CASSQGQRETQYF

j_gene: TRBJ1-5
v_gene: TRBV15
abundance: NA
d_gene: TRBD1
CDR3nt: TGTGCCACCAGGGGACAGGGATTGGGTCAGCCCCAGCATTTT
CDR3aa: CATRGQGLGQPQHF

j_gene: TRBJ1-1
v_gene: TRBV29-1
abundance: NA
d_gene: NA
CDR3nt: TGCAGCGTTGAGGGGTACAGGGCTGAAGCTTTCTTT
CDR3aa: CSVEGYRAEAFF

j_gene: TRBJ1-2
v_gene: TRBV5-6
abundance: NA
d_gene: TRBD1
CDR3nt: TGTGCCAGCAGCCGACAGGGGGCCAATGGCTACACCTTC
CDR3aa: CASSRQGANGYTF

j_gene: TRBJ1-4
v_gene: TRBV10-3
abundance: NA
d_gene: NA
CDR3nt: TGTGCCATCAGCGAAACAGGGTACAGTGAAAAACTGTTTTTT
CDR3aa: CAISETGYSEKLFF

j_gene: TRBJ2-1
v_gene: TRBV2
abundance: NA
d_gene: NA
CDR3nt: TGTGCCAGCAGTCTAGGAGGGGGGGCTGAAAATGAGCAGTTCTTC
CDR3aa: CASSLGGGAENEQFF

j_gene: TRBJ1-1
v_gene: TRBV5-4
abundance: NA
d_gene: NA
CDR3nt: TGTGCCAGCAGCTTTCAGGCGAACACTGAAGCTTTCTTT
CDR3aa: CASSFQANTEAFF

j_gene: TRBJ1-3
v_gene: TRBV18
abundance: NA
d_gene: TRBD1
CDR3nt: TGTGCCAGCTCCCCGGACAGGGGCGGAAACACCATATATTTT
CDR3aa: CASSPDRGGNTIYF

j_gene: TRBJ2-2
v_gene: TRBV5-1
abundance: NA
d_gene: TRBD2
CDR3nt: TGCGCCAGCAGCGCGATTAGCGGGGTAAACACCGGGGAGCTGTTTTTT
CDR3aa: CASSAISGVNTGELFF

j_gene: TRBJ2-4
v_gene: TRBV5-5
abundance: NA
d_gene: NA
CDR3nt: TGTGCCAGCAGCTCGGAGAGAGGGTCTATGGCCAAAAACATTCAGTACTTC
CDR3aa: CASSSERGSMAKNIQYF

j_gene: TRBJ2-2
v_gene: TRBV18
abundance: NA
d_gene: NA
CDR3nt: TGTGCCAGCTCACCTTTAAGGGGTGATACCGGGGAGCTGTTTTTT
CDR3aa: CASSPLRGDTGELFF

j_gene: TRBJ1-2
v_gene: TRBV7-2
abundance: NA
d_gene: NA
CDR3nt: TGTGCCAGCAGTAAAGGGGGGGTCCCCGGAGGTATCTATGGCTACACCTTC
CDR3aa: CASSKGGVPGGIYGYTF

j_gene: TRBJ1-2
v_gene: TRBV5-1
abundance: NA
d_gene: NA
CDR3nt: TGCGCCAGCAGCTTGGGGCAGGACTATGGCTACACCTTC
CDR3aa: CASSLGQDYGYTF

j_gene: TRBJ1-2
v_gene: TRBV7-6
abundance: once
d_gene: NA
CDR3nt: TGTGCCAGCAGCTTATCGGGCTACACCTTC
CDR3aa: CASSLSGYTF

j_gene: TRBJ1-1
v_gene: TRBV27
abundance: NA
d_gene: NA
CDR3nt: TGTGCCAGCAGTTTAAGGGGATTGAACACTGAAGCTTTCTTT
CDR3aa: CASSLRGLNTEAFF

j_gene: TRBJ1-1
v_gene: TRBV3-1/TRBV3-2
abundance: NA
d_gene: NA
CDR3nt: TGTGCCAGCAGCCCGGACTCGATTTTAAACACTGAAGCTTTCTTT
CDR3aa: CASSPDSILNTEAFF

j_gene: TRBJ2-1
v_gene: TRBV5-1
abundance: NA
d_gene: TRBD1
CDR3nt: TGCGCCAGCCGGACAGGTAGCTCCTACAATGAGCAGTTCTTC
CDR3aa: CASRTGSSYNEQFF

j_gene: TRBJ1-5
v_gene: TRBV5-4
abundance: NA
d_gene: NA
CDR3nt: TGTGCCAGCAGCTTGGACCTCAGGGATCAGCCCCAGCATTTT
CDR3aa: CASSLDLRDQPQHF

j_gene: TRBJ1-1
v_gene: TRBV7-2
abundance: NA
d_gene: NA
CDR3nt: TGTGCCAGCAGCTCCCTGGACAGACTAGAAGCTTTCTTT
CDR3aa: CASSSLDRLEAFF